These T cell receptor beta chains were read from a single sample in a study of T cell repertoires in cytomegalovirus infection. TCRdb independently ran MiXCR on the reads; one entry per CDR3 protein. The sample holds about 740,000 distinct CDR3 sequences; around 35% are singletons and the top ten take 15% to 20%. No cognate antigen is known for these TCRs. The specimen comprised cultured PBMCs, sampled from culture after CMV antigen stimulation. These receptors were obtained from a human donor in good health (CMV status not recorded). Some clones in this sample may be carry-over from other donors' samples. Both conserved end residues are part of each CDR3. For some rows the clone size is stated as once, few or many, or as a class when expanded; others skip it.

>.|TRBV6-1|TRBJ2-6
CASSYSSGANVLTF
>.|TRBV5-1|TRBJ1-2
CASSLQGALYGYTF
>.|TRBV15|TRBJ1-5
CATSRDYISGTNQPQHF
>few|TRBV4-1|TRBJ2-5
CASSQDRGRGLETQYF
>many|TRBV7-2|TRBJ2-1
CASSFLAGVAYNEQFF
>.|TRBV7-9|TRBJ2-3
CASSPNYDGTSGGPDGSTDTQYF
>few|TRBV7-2|TRBJ2-4
CASSLGVRDIQYF
>many|TRBV7-2|TRBJ2-3
CASSQGTGTDTQYF
>many|TRBV6-1|TRBJ2-1
CAGSPTYSYNEQFF
>.|TRBV6-2/TRBV6-3|TRBJ2-1
CASSPTLYNEQFF
>.|TRBV7-6|TRBJ2-7
CASSPRATYEQYF
>many|TRBV6-1|TRBJ2-3
CASSTRLAGGTDTQYF